What follows are 5 T cell receptor beta chains derived from one specimen sequenced in a study of cytomegalovirus exposure and HLA in healthy donors. With 60 Vbeta and 13 Jbeta primers, the PCR was carried out. Measured with immunoSEQ multiplex PCR; TCRdb has only the in-frame clones, and not every one. This sample carries some 190,000 clones, around 80% of them seen once, and the ten largest clones take 2.4%. Sample: PBMCs. The origin of the receptors is a male donor in good health and CMV-seronegative.

This chain links TRBV10-3 with TRBJ1-2; D is unclear. The germline CDR1 and CDR2 sequences are ENHRY and SYGVKD. Trimming cost V 3 bases and J 2 bases, with 7 bases left between them. CDR3 size: 13 residues. CDR3 sequence: CAISELENYGYTF. The CDR3 bases are TGTGCCATCAGTGAACTGGAGAACTATGGCTACACCTTC.

The J gene is TRBJ2-7, the V gene TRBV6-1, with 8 nucleotides matching TRBD1. Germline V gives CDR1 MNHNS, CDR2 SASEGT. J gave up 3 bases and V 7 bases, and 11 bases lay outside the gene matches. The CDR3 covers 15 residues. The CDR3 DNA sequence: TGTGCCAGCACTATGGGCAGGGGGCTTTTCTACGAGCAGTACTTC. It specifies CASTMGRGLFYEQYF.

This clone has only one observation. This chain joins TRBV7-8 and TRBJ1-4; 7 nucleotides line up with TRBD1. CDR3 length equals 15 residues. Germline CDR1 SGHVS, CDR2 FQNEAQ. Unmatched junction bases numbered 7, after V lost 5 bases and J lost 4 bases. CDR3 nucleotides: TGTGCCAGCAGCCCATCGGGACAGCTTAATGAAAAACTGTTTTTT. Its translation is CASSPSGQLNEKLFF.

This sequence joins TRBV30 and TRBJ2-7, with a possible D match to TRBD1 (6 bases). There are 14 residues in the CDR3. Germline lookup yields CDR1 GTSNPN and CDR2 SVGIG (reference sequence). Deletions cut 4 bases from V and 2 bases from J, with 15 bases between. Here the CDR3 DNA reads TGTGCCTGGACCCCACAGGGTCCGACCTACGAGCAGTACTTC. The encoded protein is CAWTPQGPTYEQYF.

V is TRBV7-3 and J is TRBJ1-1; tentative D call: TRBD1 (6 bases). V lost 4 bases and J lost 1, with 7 bases in between. This CDR3 is 13 amino acids long. The germline CDR1 and CDR2 sequences are SGHTA and FQGTGA. The CDR3 DNA reads as TGTGCCAGCAGCTCACAGGGGAACACTGAAGCTTTCTTT. Protein product: CASSSQGNTEAFF.